This T cell receptor (beta chain) stems from a study of CD8+ T cells in alopecia areata. Across the study: Treated patients were given oral tofacitinib, which was dosed at 5 to 10 mg twice daily. Tofacitinib was given for 6 to 18 months, then stopped for 6 months. Study-level results: The study found higher clonality in lesional than normal scalp, especially in alopecia totalis/universalis.

As for treatment: oral pan-JAK inhibitor, 5-10 mg twice daily. Peripheral blood samples and lesional scalp punch biopsies were obtained from alopecia areata patients. RNA extraction was followed by reverse transcription into cDNA, which acted as the sequencing template. Sequencing was performed with immunoSEQ multiplex PCR; in TCRdb, only in-frame clones are kept and a portion is missing. The data show 150,000 to 200,000 clones, with around three fifths seen just once and about 14% held by the top ten. CDR3 size: 11 residues. V was clipped by 8 bases and J by 4 bases, with 11 bases between them. From germline, CDR1 is SQVTM and CDR2 ANQGSEA. This clone came up a few times. Its target is not known.

The sample was CD4+ T cells sorted from blood, taken at week 24, from a patient treated with tofacitinib. The V and J genes are TRBV29-1 and TRBJ1-1; D not certain. The source is a human donor with alopecia areata. This CDR3 is CSTLRSTEAFF. The CDR3 DNA is TGCAGCACCCTACGAAGCACTGAAGCTTTCTTT.